This T cell receptor (beta chain) was retrieved from a study of CD4+ T cells in melanoma. This CDR3 region has 15 residues. Germline lookup yields CDR1 SNHLY and CDR2 FYNNEI. The ends were cut back, 7 bases at V and 0 bases at J, with 10 bases in the middle. Method: immunoSEQ multiplex PCR; TCRdb's copy keeps in-frame clones and lacks some. The repertoire holds 45,000 or so clones, with approximately 92% as singletons. The sequence was obtained from a human donor with melanoma. Sample: peripheral blood. V is TRBV2 and J is TRBJ1-6; D is unclear. Here the CDR3 DNA reads TGTGCCAGCACTGACCAGAGCTCCTATAATTCACCCCTCCACTTT. Amino acid sequence: CASTDQSSYNSPLHF.